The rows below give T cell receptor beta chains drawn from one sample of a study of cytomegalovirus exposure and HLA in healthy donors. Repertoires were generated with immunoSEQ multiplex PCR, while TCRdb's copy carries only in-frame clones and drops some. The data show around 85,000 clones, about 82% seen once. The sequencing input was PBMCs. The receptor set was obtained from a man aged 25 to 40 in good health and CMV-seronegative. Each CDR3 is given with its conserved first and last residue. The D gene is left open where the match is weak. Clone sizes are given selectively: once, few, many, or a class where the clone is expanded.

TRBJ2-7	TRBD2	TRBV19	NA	CASSGTSGAYEQYF	TGTGCCAGTAGCGGGACTAGCGGGGCCTACGAGCAGTACTTC
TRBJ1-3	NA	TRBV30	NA	CAWSGPGFWGNTIYF	TGTGCCTGGAGTGGTCCGGGTTTTTGGGGAAACACCATATATTTT
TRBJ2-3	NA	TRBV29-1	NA	CSVEDLRDTQYF	TGCAGCGTTGAAGATTTGAGGGATACGCAGTATTTT
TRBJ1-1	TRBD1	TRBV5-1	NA	CASSPGTGVTNTEAFF	TGCGCCAGCAGCCCAGGGACAGGGGTCACGAACACTGAAGCTTTCTTT
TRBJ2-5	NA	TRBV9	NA	CASSKGHGYQETQYF	TGTGCCAGCAGCAAAGGACACGGCTATCAAGAGACCCAGTACTTC
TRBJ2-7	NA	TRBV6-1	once	CASRRGYEQYF	TGTGCCAGCCGTCGGGGCTACGAGCAGTACTTC
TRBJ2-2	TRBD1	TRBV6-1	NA	CASGTGDPTGELFF	TGTGCCAGCGGGACAGGGGATCCCACCGGGGAGCTGTTTTTT
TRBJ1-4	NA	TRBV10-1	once	CASSDRVQSEKLFF	TGCGCCAGCAGTGACAGGGTCCAAAGCGAAAAACTGTTTTTT
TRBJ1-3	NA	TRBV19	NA	CASSITGAAGNTIYF	TGTGCCAGTAGTATAACAGGAGCCGCTGGAAACACCATATATTTT
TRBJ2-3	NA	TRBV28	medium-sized	CASSLGGGTSDTQYF	TGTGCCAGCAGTTTAGGGGGGGGGACATCAGATACGCAGTATTTT
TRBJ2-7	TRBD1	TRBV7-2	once	CASSLGIGTGSYEQYF	TGTGCCAGCAGCTTAGGCATTGGGACAGGGTCATACGAGCAGTACTTC
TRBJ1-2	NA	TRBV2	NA	CASSEANRGGYTF	TGTGCCAGCAGTGAAGCCAACCGGGGTGGCTACACCTTC
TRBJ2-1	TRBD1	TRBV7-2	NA	CASSSGQTFYNEQFF	TGTGCCAGCAGCTCGGGACAGACATTCTACAATGAGCAGTTCTTC
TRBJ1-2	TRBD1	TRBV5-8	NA	CASSTTGGYGYTF	TGTGCCAGCAGCACTACAGGGGGCTATGGCTACACCTTC
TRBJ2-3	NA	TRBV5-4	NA	CASSSMAGRTSTDTQYF	TGTGCCAGCAGCTCAATGGCGGGCAGAACCTCCACAGATACGCAGTATTTT
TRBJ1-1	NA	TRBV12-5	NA	CASGPQGIGTEAFF	TGTGCTAGTGGTCCACAGGGTATAGGAACTGAAGCTTTCTTT
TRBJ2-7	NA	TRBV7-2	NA	CASSLAIPYEQYF	TGTGCCAGCAGCTTAGCCATCCCCTACGAGCAGTACTTC
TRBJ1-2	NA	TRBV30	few	CAWSSGMNYGYTF	TGTGCCTGGAGTTCAGGCATGAACTATGGCTACACCTTC
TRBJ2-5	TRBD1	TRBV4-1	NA	CASSHGQGQETQYF	TGCGCCAGCAGCCACGGACAGGGCCAAGAGACCCAGTACTTC
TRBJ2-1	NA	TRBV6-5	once	CASSYSKGRLNEQFF	TGTGCCAGCAGTTACTCGAAGGGGCGCTTGAATGAGCAGTTCTTC
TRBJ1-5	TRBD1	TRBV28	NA	CASSSQGNQPQHF	TGTGCCAGCAGTTCACAGGGGAATCAGCCCCAGCATTTT
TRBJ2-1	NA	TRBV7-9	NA	CASSPWTRLLDEQFF	TGTGCCAGCAGCCCCTGGACAAGGCTATTAGATGAGCAGTTCTTC
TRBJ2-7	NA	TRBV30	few	CAWSVTGIREQYF	TGTGCCTGGAGTGTAACAGGGATCAGGGAGCAGTACTTC
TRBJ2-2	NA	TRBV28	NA	CASIRNPNTGELFF	TGTGCCAGCATCAGAAATCCGAACACCGGGGAGCTGTTTTTT
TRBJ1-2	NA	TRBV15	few	CATSRDLGGLASGYTF	TGTGCCACCAGCAGAGATCTCGGAGGATTAGCGAGTGGCTACACCTTC
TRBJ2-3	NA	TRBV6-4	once	CASSAGAGATDTQYF	TGTGCCAGCAGTGCTGGCGCTGGGGCGACAGATACGCAGTATTTT
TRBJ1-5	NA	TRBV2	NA	CASSVLAVNQPQHF	TGTGCCAGCAGTGTTTTGGCAGTCAATCAGCCCCAGCATTTT
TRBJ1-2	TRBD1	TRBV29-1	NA	CSVEDRVYGYTF	TGCAGCGTTGAGGACAGGGTCTATGGCTACACCTTC
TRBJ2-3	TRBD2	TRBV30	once	CAWSVGGRGGDTQYF	TGTGCCTGGAGTGTCGGGGGGCGGGGGGGAGATACGCAGTATTTT
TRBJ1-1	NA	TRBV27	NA	CASSLWSGVNTEAFF	TGTGCCAGCAGTTTGTGGTCAGGGGTGAACACTGAAGCTTTCTTT
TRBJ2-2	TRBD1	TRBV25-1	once	CASSKPGQGDAGELFF	TGTGCCAGCAGTAAACCGGGACAGGGTGATGCCGGGGAGCTGTTTTTT
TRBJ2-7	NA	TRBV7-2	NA	CASSAGGTSYEQYF	TGTGCCAGCAGCGCAGGAGGGACTTCCTACGAGCAGTACTTC
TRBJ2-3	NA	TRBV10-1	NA	CASSRDYTDTQYF	TGCGCCAGTTCCAGGGATTACACAGATACGCAGTATTTT
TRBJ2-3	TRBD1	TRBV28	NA	CASSEYSLRQGVVADTQYF	TGTGCCAGCAGTGAATACTCTCTCCGACAGGGGGTGGTGGCAGATACGCAGTATTTT
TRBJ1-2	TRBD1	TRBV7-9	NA	CASSLGTGGAHFYGYTF	TGTGCCAGCAGCCTTGGGACAGGGGGTGCCCACTTCTATGGCTACACCTTC
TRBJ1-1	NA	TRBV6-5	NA	CASRPGKNTEAFF	TGTGCCAGCAGACCAGGGAAGAACACTGAAGCTTTCTTT
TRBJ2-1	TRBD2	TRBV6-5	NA	CASSWSGSGHEQFF	TGTGCCAGCAGTTGGAGCGGGAGTGGTCACGAGCAGTTCTTC
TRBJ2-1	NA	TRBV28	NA	CASSSLYRFYNEQFF	TGTGCCAGCAGTTCGTTATACAGGTTTTACAATGAGCAGTTCTTC